The rows below give T cell receptor beta chains drawn from one sample of a study of OX40 agonist ivuxolimab in advanced cancers. TCRdb keeps only in-frame clones here, not all; method: immunoSEQ multiplex PCR. The repertoire holds tens of thousands of clones, 65% to 90% seen once, with 1.5% to 2% in the top ten. This specimen was CD4+ or CD8+ T cells sorted from blood, taken in a trial of the OX40 agonist ivuxolimab. The source of these receptors is an adult with an advanced solid tumor such as melanoma, head and neck, liver or kidney cancer. The CDR3 runs from the conserved cysteine through the conserved F or W.

V gene: TRBV7-9
CDR3 protein: CASSLSGGSYEQYF

V gene: TRBV12-5
CDR3 protein: CASGWGAVSDTQYF

V gene: TRBV7-9
CDR3 protein: CASSLPSSWSPLHF

V gene: TRBV2
CDR3 protein: CASSRDRVEKLFF

V gene: TRBV7-8
CDR3 protein: CASSPGSAERPQHF

V gene: TRBV9
CDR3 protein: CASSPGTRFSGELFF

V gene: TRBV27
CDR3 protein: CASTKWAGDNSPLHF

V gene: TRBV6-5
CDR3 protein: CASSYSRVATPYEQYF

V gene: TRBV14
CDR3 protein: CASSPYRGQTQYF

V gene: TRBV30
CDR3 protein: CAWKPQGRETQYF

V gene: TRBV19
CDR3 protein: CASRQDRGSYEQYF

V gene: TRBV2
CDR3 protein: CASRGLLNTGELFF

V gene: TRBV19
CDR3 protein: CASRRGSRETQYF

V gene: TRBV30
CDR3 protein: CAWSVAVSGNTIYF

V gene: TRBV7-2
CDR3 protein: CASSRVGGRSGNEQFF

V gene: TRBV4-3
CDR3 protein: CASSQARRVYEQYF

V gene: TRBV29-1
CDR3 protein: CSVPGEAGALGHYHEQFF

V gene: TRBV2
CDR3 protein: CASAGSGGTGELFF

V gene: TRBV25-1
CDR3 protein: CASSVSYEKLFF

V gene: TRBV7-9
CDR3 protein: CASSLRRGGANVLTF

V gene: TRBV27
CDR3 protein: CASRPLPTDTQYF

V gene: TRBV6-1
CDR3 protein: CASIRTGANYGYTF

V gene: TRBV27
CDR3 protein: CASSSRTADSGANVLTF

V gene: TRBV14
CDR3 protein: CASSQYQGRGAFF

V gene: TRBV14
CDR3 protein: CASSRVAGGVYGYTF

V gene: TRBV5-6
CDR3 protein: CASSGDYEQYF

V gene: TRBV27
CDR3 protein: CASSSTFTGTGLTGELFF

V gene: TRBV28
CDR3 protein: CASRMTGTYEQYF

V gene: TRBV5-1
CDR3 protein: CASSSSNEQFF

V gene: TRBV5-8
CDR3 protein: CASTNWDTRRESGNEQFF

V gene: TRBV7-3
CDR3 protein: CASSPHGQGAATGELFF

V gene: TRBV4-2
CDR3 protein: CASSQAGGRMSTEAFF

V gene: TRBV28
CDR3 protein: CASSARVTEAFF

V gene: TRBV29-1
CDR3 protein: CSVEDGQGTYGYTF

V gene: TRBV6-5
CDR3 protein: CASSYKDSANYGYTF

V gene: TRBV4-2
CDR3 protein: CASSQGSSGPLDNEQFF

V gene: TRBV2
CDR3 protein: CASSVAGMGNIQYF

V gene: TRBV6-5
CDR3 protein: CASSYGGGSGNTIYF

V gene: TRBV7-9
CDR3 protein: CASSRGQARTYEQYF

V gene: TRBV28
CDR3 protein: CASSLGGGGQETQYF